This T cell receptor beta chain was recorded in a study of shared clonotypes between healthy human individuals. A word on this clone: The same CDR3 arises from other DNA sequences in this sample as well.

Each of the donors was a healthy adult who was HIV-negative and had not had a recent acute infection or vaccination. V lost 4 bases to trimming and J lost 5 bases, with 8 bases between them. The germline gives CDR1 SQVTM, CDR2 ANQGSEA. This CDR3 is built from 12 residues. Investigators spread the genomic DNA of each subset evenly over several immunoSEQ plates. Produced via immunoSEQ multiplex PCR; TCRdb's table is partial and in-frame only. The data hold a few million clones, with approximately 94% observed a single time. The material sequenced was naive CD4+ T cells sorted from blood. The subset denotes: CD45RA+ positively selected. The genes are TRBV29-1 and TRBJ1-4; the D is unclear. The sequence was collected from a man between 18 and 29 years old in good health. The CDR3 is CSVGDGNEKLFF. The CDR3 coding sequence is TGCAGCGTTGGAGACGGGAATGAAAAACTGTTTTTT.